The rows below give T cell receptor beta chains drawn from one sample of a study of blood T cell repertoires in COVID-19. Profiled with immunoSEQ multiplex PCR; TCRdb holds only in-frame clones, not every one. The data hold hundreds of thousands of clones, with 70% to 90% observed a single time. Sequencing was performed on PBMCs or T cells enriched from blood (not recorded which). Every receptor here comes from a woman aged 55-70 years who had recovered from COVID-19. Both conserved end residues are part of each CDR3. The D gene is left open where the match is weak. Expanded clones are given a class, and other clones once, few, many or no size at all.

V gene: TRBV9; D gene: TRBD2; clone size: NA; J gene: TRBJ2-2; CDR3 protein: CASSVSAGGTGELFF; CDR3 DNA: TGTGCCAGCAGCGTATCGGCGGGGGGCACCGGGGAGCTGTTTTTT
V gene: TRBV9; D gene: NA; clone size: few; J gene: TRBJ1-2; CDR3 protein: CASSVGSPMANYGYTF; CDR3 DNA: TGTGCCAGCAGCGTAGGTAGTCCCATGGCTAACTATGGCTACACCTTC
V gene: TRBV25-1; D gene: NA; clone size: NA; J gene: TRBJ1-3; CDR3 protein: CASGRGSGNTIYF; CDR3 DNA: TGTGCCAGCGGACGGGGTTCTGGAAACACCATATATTTT
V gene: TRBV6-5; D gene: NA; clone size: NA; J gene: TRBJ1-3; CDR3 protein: CASNDRSSGNTIYF; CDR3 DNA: TGTGCCAGCAACGACAGGTCCTCTGGAAACACCATATATTTT
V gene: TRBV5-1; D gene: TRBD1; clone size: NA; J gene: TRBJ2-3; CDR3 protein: CASGTQGGTDTQYF; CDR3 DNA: TGCGCCAGCGGAACACAGGGGGGCACAGATACGCAGTATTTT
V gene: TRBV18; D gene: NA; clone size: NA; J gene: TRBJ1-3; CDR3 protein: CASSVPQGSGNTIYF; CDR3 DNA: TGTGCCAGCTCCGTACCGCAGGGATCTGGAAACACCATATATTTT
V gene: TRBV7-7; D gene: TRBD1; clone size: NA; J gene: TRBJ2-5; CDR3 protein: CASSVGTGGLETQYF; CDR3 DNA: TGTGCCAGCAGCGTTGGGACAGGGGGCCTAGAGACCCAGTACTTC
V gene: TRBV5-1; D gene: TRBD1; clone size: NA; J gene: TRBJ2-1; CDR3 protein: CASSFDRGGEQFF; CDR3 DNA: TGCGCCAGCAGCTTTGACAGGGGAGGTGAGCAGTTCTTC
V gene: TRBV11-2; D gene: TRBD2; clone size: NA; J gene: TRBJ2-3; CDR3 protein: CASSLGLLAGGLTDTQYF; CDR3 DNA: TGTGCCAGCAGCTTAGGGTTATTAGCGGGGGGCCTGACAGATACGCAGTATTTT
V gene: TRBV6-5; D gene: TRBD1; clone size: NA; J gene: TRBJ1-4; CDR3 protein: CASSDAGGRFEKLFF; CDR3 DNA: TGTGCCAGCAGCGACGCAGGGGGAAGGTTTGAAAAACTGTTTTTT
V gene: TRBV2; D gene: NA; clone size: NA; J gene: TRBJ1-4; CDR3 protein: CASSEDLINEKLFF; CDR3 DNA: TGTGCCAGCAGTGAGGACTTAATTAATGAAAAACTGTTTTTT
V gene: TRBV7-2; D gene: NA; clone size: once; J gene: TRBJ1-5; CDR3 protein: CASSLGQYSNQPQHF; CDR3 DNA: TGTGCCAGCAGCTTAGGGCAGTATAGCAATCAGCCCCAGCATTTT
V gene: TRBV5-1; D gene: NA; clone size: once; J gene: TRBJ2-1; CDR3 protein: CASSNSPGLTYNEQFF; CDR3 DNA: TGCGCCAGCAGCAATAGCCCAGGGTTGACCTACAATGAGCAGTTCTTC